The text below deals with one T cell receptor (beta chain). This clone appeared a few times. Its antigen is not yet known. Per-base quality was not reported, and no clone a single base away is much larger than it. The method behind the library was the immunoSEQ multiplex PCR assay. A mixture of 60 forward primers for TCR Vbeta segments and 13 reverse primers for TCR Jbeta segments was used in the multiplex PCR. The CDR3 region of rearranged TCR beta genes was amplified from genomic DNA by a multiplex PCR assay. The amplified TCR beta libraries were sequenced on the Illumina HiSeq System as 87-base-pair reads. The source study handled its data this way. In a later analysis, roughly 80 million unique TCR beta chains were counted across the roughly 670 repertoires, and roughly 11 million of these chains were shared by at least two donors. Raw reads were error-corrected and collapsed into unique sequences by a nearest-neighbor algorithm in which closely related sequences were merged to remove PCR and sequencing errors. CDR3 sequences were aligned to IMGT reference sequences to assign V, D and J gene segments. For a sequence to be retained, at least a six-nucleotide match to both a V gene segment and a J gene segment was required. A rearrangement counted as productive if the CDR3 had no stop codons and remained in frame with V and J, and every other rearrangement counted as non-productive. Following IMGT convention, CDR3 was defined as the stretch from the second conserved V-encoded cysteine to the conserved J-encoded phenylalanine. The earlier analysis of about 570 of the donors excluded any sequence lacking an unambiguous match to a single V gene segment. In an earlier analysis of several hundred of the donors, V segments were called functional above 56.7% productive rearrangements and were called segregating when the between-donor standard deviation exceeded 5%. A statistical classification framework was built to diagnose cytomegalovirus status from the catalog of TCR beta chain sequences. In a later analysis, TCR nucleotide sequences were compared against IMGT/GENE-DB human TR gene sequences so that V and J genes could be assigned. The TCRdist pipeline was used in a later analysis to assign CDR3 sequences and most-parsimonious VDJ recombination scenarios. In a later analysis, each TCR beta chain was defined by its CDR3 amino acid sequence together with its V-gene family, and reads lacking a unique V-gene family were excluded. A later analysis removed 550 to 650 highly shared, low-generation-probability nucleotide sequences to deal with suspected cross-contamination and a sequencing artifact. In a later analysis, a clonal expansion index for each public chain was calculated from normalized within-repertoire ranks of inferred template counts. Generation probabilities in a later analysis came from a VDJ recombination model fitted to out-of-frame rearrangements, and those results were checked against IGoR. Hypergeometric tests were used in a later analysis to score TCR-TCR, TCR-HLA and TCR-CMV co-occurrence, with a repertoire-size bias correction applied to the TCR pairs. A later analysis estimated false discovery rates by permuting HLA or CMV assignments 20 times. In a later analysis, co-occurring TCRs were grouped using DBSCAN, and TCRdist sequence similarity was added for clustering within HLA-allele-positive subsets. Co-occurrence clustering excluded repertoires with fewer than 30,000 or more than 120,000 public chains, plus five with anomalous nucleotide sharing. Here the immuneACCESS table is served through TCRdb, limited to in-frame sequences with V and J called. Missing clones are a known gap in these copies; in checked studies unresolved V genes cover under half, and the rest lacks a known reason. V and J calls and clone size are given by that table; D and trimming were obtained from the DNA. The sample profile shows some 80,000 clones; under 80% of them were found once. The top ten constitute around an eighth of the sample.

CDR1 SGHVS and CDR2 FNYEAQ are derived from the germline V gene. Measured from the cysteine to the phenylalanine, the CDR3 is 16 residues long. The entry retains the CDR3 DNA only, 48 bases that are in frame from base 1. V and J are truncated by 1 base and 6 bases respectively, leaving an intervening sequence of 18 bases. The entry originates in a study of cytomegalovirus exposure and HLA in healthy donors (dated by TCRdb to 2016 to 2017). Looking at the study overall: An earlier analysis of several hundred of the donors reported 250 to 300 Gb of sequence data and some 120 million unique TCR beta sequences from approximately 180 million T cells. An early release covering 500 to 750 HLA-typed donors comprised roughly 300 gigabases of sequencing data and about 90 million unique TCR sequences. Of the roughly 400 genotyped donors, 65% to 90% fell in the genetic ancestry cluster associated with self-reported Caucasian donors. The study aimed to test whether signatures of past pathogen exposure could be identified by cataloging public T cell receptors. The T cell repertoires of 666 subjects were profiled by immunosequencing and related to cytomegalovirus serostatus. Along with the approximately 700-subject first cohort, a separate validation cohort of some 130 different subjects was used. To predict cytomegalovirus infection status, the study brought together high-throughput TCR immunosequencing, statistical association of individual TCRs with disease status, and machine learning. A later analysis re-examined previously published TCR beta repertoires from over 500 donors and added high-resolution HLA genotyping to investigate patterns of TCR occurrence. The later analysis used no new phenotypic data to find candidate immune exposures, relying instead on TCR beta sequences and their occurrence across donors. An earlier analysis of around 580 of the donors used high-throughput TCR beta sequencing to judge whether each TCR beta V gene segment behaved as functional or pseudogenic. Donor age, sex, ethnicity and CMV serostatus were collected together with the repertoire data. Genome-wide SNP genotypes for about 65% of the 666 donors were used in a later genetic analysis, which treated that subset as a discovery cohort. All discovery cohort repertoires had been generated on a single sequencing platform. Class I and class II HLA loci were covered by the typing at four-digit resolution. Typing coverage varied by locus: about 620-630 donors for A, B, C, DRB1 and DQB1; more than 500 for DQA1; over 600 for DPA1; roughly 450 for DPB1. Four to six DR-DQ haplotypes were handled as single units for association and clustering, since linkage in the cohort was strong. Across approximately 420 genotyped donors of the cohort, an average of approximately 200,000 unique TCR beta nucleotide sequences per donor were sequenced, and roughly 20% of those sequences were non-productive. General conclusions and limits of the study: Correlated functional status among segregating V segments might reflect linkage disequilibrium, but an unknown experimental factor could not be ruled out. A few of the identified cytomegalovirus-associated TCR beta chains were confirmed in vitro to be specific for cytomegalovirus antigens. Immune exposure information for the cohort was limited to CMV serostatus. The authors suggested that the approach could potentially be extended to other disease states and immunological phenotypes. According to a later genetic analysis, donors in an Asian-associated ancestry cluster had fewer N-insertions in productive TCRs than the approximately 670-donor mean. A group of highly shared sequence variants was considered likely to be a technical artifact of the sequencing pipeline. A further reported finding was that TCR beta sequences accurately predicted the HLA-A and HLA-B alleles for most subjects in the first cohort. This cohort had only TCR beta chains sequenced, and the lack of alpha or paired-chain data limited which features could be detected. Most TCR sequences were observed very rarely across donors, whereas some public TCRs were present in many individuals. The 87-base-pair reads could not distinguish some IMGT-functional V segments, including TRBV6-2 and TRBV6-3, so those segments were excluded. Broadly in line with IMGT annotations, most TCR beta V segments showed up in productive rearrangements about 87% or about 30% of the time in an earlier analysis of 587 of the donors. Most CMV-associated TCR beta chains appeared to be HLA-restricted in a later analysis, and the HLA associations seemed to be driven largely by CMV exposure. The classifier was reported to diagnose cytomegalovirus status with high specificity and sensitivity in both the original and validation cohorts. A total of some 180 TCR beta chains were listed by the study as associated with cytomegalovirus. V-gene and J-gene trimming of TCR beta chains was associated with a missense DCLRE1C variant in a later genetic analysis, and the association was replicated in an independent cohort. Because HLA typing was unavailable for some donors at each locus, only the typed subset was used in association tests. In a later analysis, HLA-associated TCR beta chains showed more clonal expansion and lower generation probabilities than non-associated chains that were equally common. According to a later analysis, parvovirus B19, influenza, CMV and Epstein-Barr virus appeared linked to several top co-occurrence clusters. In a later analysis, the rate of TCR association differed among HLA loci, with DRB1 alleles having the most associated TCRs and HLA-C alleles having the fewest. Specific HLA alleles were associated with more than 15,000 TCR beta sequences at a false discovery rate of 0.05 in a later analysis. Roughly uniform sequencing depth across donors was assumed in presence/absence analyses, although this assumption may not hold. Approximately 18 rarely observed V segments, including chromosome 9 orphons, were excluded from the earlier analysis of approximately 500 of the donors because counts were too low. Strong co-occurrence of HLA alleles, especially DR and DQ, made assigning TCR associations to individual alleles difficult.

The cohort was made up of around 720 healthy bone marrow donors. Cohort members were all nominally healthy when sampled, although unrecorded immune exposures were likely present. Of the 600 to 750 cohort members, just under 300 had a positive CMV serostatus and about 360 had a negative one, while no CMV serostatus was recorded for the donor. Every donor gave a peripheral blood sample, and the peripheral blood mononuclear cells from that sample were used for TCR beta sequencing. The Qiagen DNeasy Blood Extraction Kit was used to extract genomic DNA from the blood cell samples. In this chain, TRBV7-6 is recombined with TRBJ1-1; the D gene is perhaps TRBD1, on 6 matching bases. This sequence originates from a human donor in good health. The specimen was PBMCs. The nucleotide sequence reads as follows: TGTGCCAGCAGCTTAGGAGGGGGACGGCTTCAGTCTGAAGCTTTCTTT. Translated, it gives CASSLGGGRLQSEAFF.